One sample yielded the 27 T cell receptor beta chains listed below, sequenced in a study of CD8 T cells in Susac syndrome. Reverse transcription of 0.5 to 1 ug RNA was performed with random hexamers. MiXCR was run by TCRdb on the immunoSEQ multiplex PCR reads, yielding one entry per CDR3 protein. In the table there are 85,000 to 130,000 distinct CDR3 sequences, roughly 95% of which are singletons. Input material: CD8+ T cells from PBMCs. The source is a human donor with Susac syndrome.

The gene calls are TRBV27 and TRBJ1-6; a possible D gene is TRBD1 (5 bases). With 9 bases removed from V and 7 bases from J, the gap between germline ends came to 10 bases. The CDR3 is made up of 12 amino acids. Germline CDR1 is MNHEY and CDR2 is SMNVEV (reference sequence). The CDR3 protein is CASRGGNSPLHF. The CDR3 bases are TGTGCCAGTCGGGGGGGAAATTCACCCCTCCACTTT.

The chain is built from TRBV25-1 and TRBJ2-7; no firm D call. V was clipped by 5 bases and J by 5 bases, with 7 bases between them. The CDR3 extends over 11 amino acids. CDR1 and CDR2 (germline): MGHDK, SYGVNS. CDR3 sequence reads: CASSNQNEQYF. CDR3 nucleotide sequence: TGTGCCAGCAGTAACCAGAACGAGCAGTACTTC.

The chain carries TRBV15 and TRBJ1-1, with unresolved D. Germline CDR1 reads LNHNV; CDR2 reads YYDKDF (reference sequence). The V end was cut by 0 bases, the J end by 4 bases, with 9 bases between. This CDR3 is built from 14 residues. The CDR3 DNA follows: TGTGCCACCAGCAGAGACGGTGGGTTCACTGAAGCTTTCTTT. Translating gives CATSRDGGFTEAFF.

J is TRBJ1-5 and V is TRBV4-2, with D unclear. The V end was cut by 0 bases, the J end by 4 bases, with 10 bases between. Germline V gene lookup returns CDR1 LGHNA and CDR2 YNFKEQ. The CDR3 has 15 amino acids. CDR3: CASSQEFLGNQPQHF. The CDR3 DNA follows: TGTGCCAGCAGCCAAGAGTTTTTGGGGAATCAGCCCCAGCATTTT.

The V and J genes are TRBV29-1 and TRBJ2-3; D perhaps matches TRBD2 (6 bases). V lost 0 bases, J lost 3 bases, and 13 bases lay in between. The germline V gene has CDR1 SQVTM and CDR2 ANQGSEA. The CDR3 has 15 amino acids. The CDR3: CSVEDGRGQTDTQYF. In nucleotides, the CDR3 is TGCAGCGTTGAAGATGGGCGGGGTCAAACAGATACGCAGTATTTT.

The chain recombines TRBV7-9 with TRBJ2-7; D remains unclear. Trimming stripped 6 bases from V and 1 base from J, with 25 bases between. Per germline, CDR1 SEHNR and CDR2 FQNEAQ (reference sequence). The CDR3 runs to 18 residues. For the CDR3, the DNA is TGTGCCAGCAGTTATAATATAGGACCGGGTGATGAGTCCTACGAGCAGTACTTC. This encodes CASSYNIGPGDESYEQYF.

V usage is TRBV20-1 and J usage is TRBJ2-1; 9 nucleotides align to TRBD1. In germline, CDR1 is DFQATT, CDR2 SNEGSKA (reference sequence). The CDR3 is made up of 14 amino acids. J gave up 5 bases and V 5 bases, and 7 bases lay outside the gene matches. CDR3 region: CSALQRTGDNEQFF. In nucleotides, the CDR3 is TGCAGTGCTCTCCAGAGGACAGGGGACAATGAGCAGTTCTTC.

The chain recombines TRBV2 with TRBJ1-2; unclear D gene. CDR1 and CDR2 (germline): SNHLY, FYNNEI. The V end lost 0 bases, the J end lost 4 bases, and 12 bases lay between the germline ends. The CDR3 extends over 15 amino acids. The CDR3 here is CASSEAGSPTYGYTF. In DNA, the CDR3 is TGTGCCAGCAGTGAAGCCGGCAGCCCTACCTATGGCTACACCTTC.

V and J are TRBV5-8 and TRBJ2-1; D might be TRBD1 or TRBD2, each matching 5 bases. There are 15 residues in the CDR3. Germline V CDR1 and CDR2: SGHTS, YDEGEE. V was pared by 1 base and J by 7 bases, with 15 bases between. CDR3 DNA: TGTGCCAGCAGCTTGCGAGGAGGTGAGGGGAATGAGCAGTTCTTC. The encoded protein is CASSLRGGEGNEQFF.

CDR3 nucleotides: TGTGCCAGCAGCGTGGGGCGGGGGGGCTACGAGCAGTACTTC. Its translation is CASSVGRGGYEQYF. The chain uses TRBV9 and TRBJ2-7, with 9 nucleotides matching TRBD2. Germline loops: CDR1 SGDLS, CDR2 YYNGEE. This CDR3 spans 14 amino acids. J was trimmed by 3 bases and V by 2 bases; bases with no gene match: 3. Together with reference TRBV9 and TRBJ2-7, the CDR3 gives the full variable domain: DSGVTQTPKHLITATGQRVTLRCSPRSGDLSVYWYQQSLDQGLQFLIQYYNGEERAKGNILERFSAQQFPDLHSELNLSSLELGDSALYFCASSVGRGGYEQYFGPGTRLTVT.

The chain uses TRBV15 and TRBJ2-3; no firm D call. CDR1 LNHNV and CDR2 YYDKDF come from the germline V gene (reference sequence). V lost 4 bases and J lost 5, with 10 bases in between. The CDR3 runs 13 residues. The CDR3 is CATSMTLGDTQYF. CDR3 DNA sequence: TGTGCCACCAGCATGACCCTGGGAGATACGCAGTATTTT.

This chain connects TRBV9 to TRBJ2-7, with TRBD1 matching 8 bases. V shed 0 bases and J 2 bases; nucleotides not matched to a gene: 4. CDR3 length: 15 residues. Germline V CDR1 and CDR2: SGDLS, YYNGEE. The CDR3 loop reads CASSVEGQATYEQYF. DNA for the CDR3: TGTGCCAGCAGCGTAGAGGGACAGGCCACCTACGAGCAGTACTTC.

The chain couples TRBV27 to TRBJ2-5, with D perhaps matching TRBD2 (6 bases). The CDR3 runs 15 residues. Germline lookup yields CDR1 MNHEY and CDR2 SMNVEV (reference sequence). V was cut by 3 bases and J by 0 bases, with 11 bases left in between. CDR3 bases: TGTGCCAGCAGTTTGGAGGGCGCCTACCAAGAGACCCAGTACTTC. Amino acids: CASSLEGAYQETQYF.

This clonotype was seen only once. The gene calls are TRBV21-1 and TRBJ2-3. TRBV21-1 is annotated as a pseudogene. The CDR3 runs 12 residues. CDR3 in amino acids: CASSKAADTQYF. The CDR3 DNA reads TGTGCCAGCAGCAAGGCCGCAGATACGCAGTATTTT.

The chain recombines TRBV3-1 with TRBJ2-7, with D possibly TRBD1 on 5 matching bases. CDR1 and CDR2 (germline): LGHDT, YNNKEL (reference sequence). V lost 0 bases and J lost 3, with 12 bases in between. The CDR3 extends over 15 amino acids. The CDR3 DNA is TGTGCCAGCAGCCAAGACAGGGCTATGAACTACGAGCAGTACTTC. It translates to CASSQDRAMNYEQYF.

This chain connects TRBV7-8 to TRBJ1-2; a possible D gene is TRBD1 (6 bases). Trimming pared 4 bases from V and 6 bases from J, leaving 15 bases between. This CDR3 has 14 amino acids. Germline assignment: CDR1 SGHVS and CDR2 FQNEAQ. The CDR3 region has the DNA TGTGCCAGCAGCTCGAGTACAGGGTATGATGGCTACACCTTC. Its protein is CASSSSTGYDGYTF.

The V and J genes are TRBV9 and TRBJ1-5; D gene unclear. The V gene's germline CDR1 is SGDLS and CDR2 YYNGEE. Trimming shortened V by 2 bases and J by 2 bases, and 8 bases separated the two germline ends. CDR3 length: 14 amino acids. CDR3 nucleotide sequence: TGTGCCAGCAGCGTGGGCGGAGGCAATCAGCCCCAGCATTTT. Translating gives CASSVGGGNQPQHF.

The V gene is TRBV18, the J gene TRBJ2-5, with 9 nucleotides matching TRBD1. The ends lost 3 bases at V and 5 bases at J; junction bases unmatched: 4. The V gene's germline CDR1 is KGHSH and CDR2 LQKENI. The CDR3 length is 14 residues. Written as DNA, the CDR3 is TGTGCCAGCTCACCGGGACAGGGAGCTGAGACCCAGTACTTC. Translated, it gives CASSPGQGAETQYF.

The chain couples TRBV6-6 to TRBJ1-5; a weak D match, TRBD1 (6 bases). The CDR3 sequence is 13 residues long. The V gene lost 9 bases and the J gene lost 8 bases, with 17 bases spanning the gap. CDR1 and CDR2 (germline): MNHNY, SVGAGI (reference sequence). CDR3 loop: CASLGHFGEPQHF. The CDR3 DNA follows: TGTGCCAGTTTGGGACATTTCGGGGAGCCCCAGCATTTT.

The gene calls are TRBV25-1 and TRBJ1-5, with D unclear. The germline gives CDR1 MGHDK, CDR2 SYGVNS. V lost 5 bases and J lost 6, with 11 bases in between. The CDR3 is 13 amino acids. The CDR3 protein is CASSMVGSQPQHF. The CDR3 coding sequence is TGTGCCAGCAGTATGGTAGGGAGTCAGCCCCAGCATTTT.

The chain links TRBV9 to TRBJ2-3; D is possibly TRBD1 (6 bases). Germline-derived CDR1 and CDR2 are SGDLS and YYNGEE. V lost 0 bases to trimming and J lost 6 bases, with 17 bases between them. The CDR3 contains 16 residues. The DNA of the CDR3 is TGTGCCAGCAGCGTAGTGGGGGCGCAGGTTGCTGATACGCAGTATTTT. Translated: CASSVVGAQVADTQYF. Looking up the rest from reference TRBV9 and TRBJ2-3 gives the full variable domain: DSGVTQTPKHLITATGQRVTLRCSPRSGDLSVYWYQQSLDQGLQFLIQYYNGEERAKGNILERFSAQQFPDLHSELNLSSLELGDSALYFCASSVVGAQVADTQYFGPGTRLTVL.

The chain employs TRBV14 and TRBJ1-2, with D uncertain. Germline CDR1 is SGHDN and CDR2 is FVKESK. The CDR3 covers 15 residues. V gave up 0 bases and J gave up 3 bases, with 11 bases separating them. In DNA form, the CDR3 reads TGTGCCAGCAGCCAAGATCATCTGGCGCACTATGGCTACACCTTC. As protein: CASSQDHLAHYGYTF. Variable domain in full (rest from reference TRBV14 and TRBJ1-2): EAGVTQFPSHSVIEKGQTVTLRCDPISGHDNLYWYRRVMGKEIKFLLHFVKESKQDESGMPNNRFLAERTGGTYSTLKVQPAELEDSGVYFCASSQDHLAHYGYTFGSGTRLTVV.

On this clonotype: The junction does not match germline at one end; this may be a read error. The chain combines TRBV4-2 with TRBJ2-7; 7 bases are shared with TRBD2. The length of the CDR3 is 15 residues. The V gene's germline CDR1 is LGHNA and CDR2 YNFKEQ. The CDR3 nucleotides read TGTGCCAGCAGCGAAGACCCGGGGGGACCCTACGAGCAGTACTTC. Residues: CASSEDPGGPYEQYF.

The V and J genes are TRBV6-6 and TRBJ2-7, with 8 bases that match TRBD1. J was trimmed by 2 bases and V by 11 bases; bases with no gene match: 11. The CDR3 consists of 14 residues. The germline V gene has CDR1 MNHNY and CDR2 SVGAGI (reference sequence). CDR3 loop: CACNTGGPPYEQYF. As DNA, the CDR3 is TGTGCCTGCAATACAGGGGGTCCTCCCTACGAGCAGTACTTC.

The chain combines TRBV20-1 with TRBJ2-5; D is possibly TRBD2 (7 bases). The V end was cut by 1 base, the J end by 4 bases, with 13 bases between. Per germline, CDR1 DFQATT and CDR2 SNEGSKA (reference sequence). The length of the CDR3 is 14 residues. The CDR3 reads CSARVGGATETQYF. The CDR3 bases are TGCAGTGCTAGAGTTGGGGGGGCCACAGAGACCCAGTACTTC.

The chain employs TRBV7-9 and TRBJ1-1; the D gene is possibly TRBD1 (5 bases). The V gene's germline CDR1 is SEHNR and CDR2 FQNEAQ (reference sequence). Trimming stripped 4 bases from V and 3 bases from J, with 9 bases between. The CDR3 is 13 residues long. This CDR3 is CASSSGLDTEAFF. CDR3 in DNA: TGTGCCAGCAGCTCAGGGTTGGACACTGAAGCTTTCTTT.

V and J are TRBV7-9 and TRBJ2-5; 7 bases align to TRBD2. V dropped 8 bases and J dropped 3; count of bases not matched to a gene: 3. The germline V gene has CDR1 SEHNR and CDR2 FQNEAQ (reference sequence). The length of the CDR3 is 12 residues. The CDR3 protein is CASGGEEETQYF. In DNA, the CDR3 is TGTGCCAGCGGGGGGGAGGAAGAGACCCAGTACTTC.